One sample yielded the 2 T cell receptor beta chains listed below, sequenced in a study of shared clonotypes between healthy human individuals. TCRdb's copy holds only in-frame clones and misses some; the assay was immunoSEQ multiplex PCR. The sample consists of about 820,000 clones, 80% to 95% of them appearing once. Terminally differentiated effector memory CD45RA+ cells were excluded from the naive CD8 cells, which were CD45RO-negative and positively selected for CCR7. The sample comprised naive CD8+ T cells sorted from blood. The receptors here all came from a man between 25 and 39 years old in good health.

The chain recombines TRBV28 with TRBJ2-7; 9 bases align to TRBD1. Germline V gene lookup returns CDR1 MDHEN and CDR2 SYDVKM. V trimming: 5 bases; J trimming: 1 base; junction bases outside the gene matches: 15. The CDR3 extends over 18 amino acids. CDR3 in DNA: TGTGCCAGCAGTGGCCTGTGGGACAGGGTAGGTCCATCCTACGAGCAGTACTTC. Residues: CASSGLWDRVGPSYEQYF.

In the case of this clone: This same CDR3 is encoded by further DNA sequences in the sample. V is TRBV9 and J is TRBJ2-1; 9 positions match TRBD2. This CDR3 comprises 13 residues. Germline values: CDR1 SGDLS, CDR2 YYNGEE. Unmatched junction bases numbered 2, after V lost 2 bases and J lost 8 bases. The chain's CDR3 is CASSVGLAHEQFF. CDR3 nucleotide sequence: TGTGCCAGCAGCGTGGGACTAGCCCATGAGCAGTTCTTC.